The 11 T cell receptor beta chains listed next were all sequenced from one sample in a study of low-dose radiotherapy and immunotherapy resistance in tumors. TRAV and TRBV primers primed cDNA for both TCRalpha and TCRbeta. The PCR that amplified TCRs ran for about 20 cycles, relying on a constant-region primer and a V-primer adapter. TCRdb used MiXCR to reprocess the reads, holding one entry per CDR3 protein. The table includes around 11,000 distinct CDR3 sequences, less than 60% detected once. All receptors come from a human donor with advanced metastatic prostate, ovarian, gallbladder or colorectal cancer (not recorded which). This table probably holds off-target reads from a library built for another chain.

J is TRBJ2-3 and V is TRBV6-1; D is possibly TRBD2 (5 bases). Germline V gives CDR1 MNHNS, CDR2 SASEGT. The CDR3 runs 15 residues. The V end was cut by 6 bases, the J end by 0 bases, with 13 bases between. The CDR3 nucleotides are TGTGCCAGCAGCCCCGCGAGGGTCAGCACAGATACGCAGTATTTT. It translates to CASSPARVSTDTQYF.

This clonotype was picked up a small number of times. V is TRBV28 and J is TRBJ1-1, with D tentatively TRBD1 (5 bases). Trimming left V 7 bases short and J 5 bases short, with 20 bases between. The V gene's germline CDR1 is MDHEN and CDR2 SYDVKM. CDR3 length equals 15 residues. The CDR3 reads CASTPRGAGRTEAFF. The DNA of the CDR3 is TGTGCCAGCACCCCACGTGGGGCCGGACGTACTGAAGCTTTCTTT.

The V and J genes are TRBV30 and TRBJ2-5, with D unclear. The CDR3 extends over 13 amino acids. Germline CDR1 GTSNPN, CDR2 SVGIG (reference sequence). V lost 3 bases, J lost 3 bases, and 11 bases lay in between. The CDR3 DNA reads TGTGCCTGGAGCGAGACTGGGGAAGAGACCCAGTACTTC. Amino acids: CAWSETGEETQYF. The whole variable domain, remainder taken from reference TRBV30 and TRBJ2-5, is SQTIHQWPATLVQPVGSPLSLECTVEGTSNPNLYWYRQAAGRGLQLLFYSVGIGQISSEVPQNLSASRPQDRQFILSSKKLLLSDSGFYLCAWSETGEETQYFGPGTRLLVL.

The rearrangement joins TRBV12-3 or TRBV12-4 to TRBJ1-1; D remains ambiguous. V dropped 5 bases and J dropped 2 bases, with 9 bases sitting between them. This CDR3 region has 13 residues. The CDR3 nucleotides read TGTGCCAGCAGTGTTCCGGGCAACACTGAAGCTTTCTTT. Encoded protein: CASSVPGNTEAFF.

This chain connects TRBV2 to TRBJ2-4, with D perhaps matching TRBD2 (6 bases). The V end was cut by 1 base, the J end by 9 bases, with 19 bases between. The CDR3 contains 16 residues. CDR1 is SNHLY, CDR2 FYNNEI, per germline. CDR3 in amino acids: CASSEGWRVRNGIQYF. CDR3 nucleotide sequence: TGTGCCAGCAGTGAAGGATGGAGGGTCCGTAATGGCATTCAGTACTTC.

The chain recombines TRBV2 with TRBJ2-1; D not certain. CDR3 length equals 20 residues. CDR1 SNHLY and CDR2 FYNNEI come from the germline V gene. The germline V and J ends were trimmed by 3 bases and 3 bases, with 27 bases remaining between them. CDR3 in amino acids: CASSDEEKNALLFFYNEQFF. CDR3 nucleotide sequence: TGTGCCAGCAGTGATGAGGAAAAAAATGCGTTGCTCTTTTTCTACAATGAGCAGTTCTTC.

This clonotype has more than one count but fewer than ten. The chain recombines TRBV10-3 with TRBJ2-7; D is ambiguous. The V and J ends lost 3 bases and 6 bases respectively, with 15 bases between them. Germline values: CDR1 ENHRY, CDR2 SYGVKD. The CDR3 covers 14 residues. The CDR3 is CAISDGSNPLEQYF. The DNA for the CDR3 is TGTGCCATCAGTGATGGGTCCAACCCCCTCGAGCAGTACTTC.

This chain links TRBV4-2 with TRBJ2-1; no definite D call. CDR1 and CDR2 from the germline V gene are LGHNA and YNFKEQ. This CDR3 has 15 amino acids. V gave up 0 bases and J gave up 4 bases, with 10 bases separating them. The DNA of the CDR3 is TGTGCCAGCAGCCAAGAAGCGCAGCCTTACAATGAGCAGTTCTTC. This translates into CASSQEAQPYNEQFF.

The chain's CDR3 is CASSWGRVAEQFF. The CDR3 bases are TGTGCCAGCAGTTGGGGCAGGGTGGCTGAGCAGTTCTTC. The V call is TRBV12-3 or TRBV12-4, the J call TRBJ2-1, with D possibly TRBD1 on 5 matching bases. The CDR3 covers 13 residues. The V end lost 4 bases, the J end lost 9 bases, and 13 bases lay between the germline ends.

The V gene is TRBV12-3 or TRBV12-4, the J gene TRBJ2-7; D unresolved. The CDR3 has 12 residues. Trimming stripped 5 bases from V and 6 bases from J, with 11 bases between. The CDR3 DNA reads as TGTGCCAGCAGTAGCGTTTCGATCGAGCAGTACTTC. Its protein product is CASSSVSIEQYF.

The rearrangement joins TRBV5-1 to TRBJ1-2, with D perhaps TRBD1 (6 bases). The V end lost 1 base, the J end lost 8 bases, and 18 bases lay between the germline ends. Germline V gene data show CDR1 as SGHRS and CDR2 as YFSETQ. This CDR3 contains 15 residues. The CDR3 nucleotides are TGCGCCAGCAGCTTGTCGGTGCAGGGGACCGAAGGCTACACCTTC. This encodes CASSLSVQGTEGYTF.